This T cell receptor beta chain was recorded in a study of molecular identifiers for immune sequencing clone quantification. Trimming removed 0 bases from V and 1 base from J, with 4 bases in between. Per the germline V gene, CDR1 is SNHLY and CDR2 is FYNNEI. The length of the CDR3 is 14 residues. The sample holds a few counts of this clonotype. Libraries from naive CD8 cells were generated from approximately 22,000 to 940,000 sorted cells (with 10%, 30% or 50% RNA). One entry per CDR3 protein, called by TCRdb with MiXCR from the PCR reads. The table includes about half a million distinct CDR3 sequences, 20% to 25% detected once.

V and J are TRBV2 and TRBJ2-1; D call uncertain. The sample taken for sequencing was naive CD8+ T cells from blood, with Jurkat cell RNA spiked in. Subset denoted: FACS-sorted CD8+CD4-CCR7+CD45RA+ naive T cells. The receptor was derived from a human donor in good health. Some libraries in this study had Jurkat cell RNA spiked in. This CDR3 reads CASSEAPSYNEQFF. In DNA, the CDR3 is TGTGCCAGCAGTGAAGCACCTTCCTACAATGAGCAGTTCTTC.